The entry below describes one T cell receptor (beta chain). Antigen unknown. The data are from a study of T cell repertoires in cytomegalovirus infection. Study in general: Public TCR beta signatures were indicative of both CMV infection and a matching HLA type. Findings and limits, study-wide: Summed frequency of shared TCR beta families picked out CMV carriers who also had the relevant HLA. Clonotype analysis showed dominance of the ex vivo response by HLA-C-restricted CMV-specific TCR beta clonotypes.

Germline CDR1 reads SGHRS; CDR2 reads YFSETQ. The ends were cut back, 4 bases at V and 0 bases at J, with 10 bases in the middle. The CDR3 consists of 15 residues. TCRdb ran MiXCR on the reads and lists one entry per CDR3 protein. The sample has over 150,000 distinct CDR3 sequences; about 20% are singletons. The rearrangement uses TRBV5-1 and TRBJ1-4, with no clear D. Material for sequencing was PBMCs. This TCR was recovered from a human donor in good health (CMV status not recorded). Some clones in this sample may be carry-over from other donors' samples. The CDR3 spells CASSPRSATNEKLFF. The CDR3, as DNA: TGCGCCAGCAGCCCGCGGTCAGCAACTAATGAAAAACTGTTTTTT. The whole variable domain, filled in from reference TRBV5-1 and TRBJ1-4, reads KAGVTQTPRYLIKTRGQQVTLSCSPISGHRSVSWYQQTPGQGLQFLFEYFSETQRNKGNFPGRFSGRQFSNSRSEMNVSTLELGDSALYLCASSPRSATNEKLFFGSGTQLSVL.